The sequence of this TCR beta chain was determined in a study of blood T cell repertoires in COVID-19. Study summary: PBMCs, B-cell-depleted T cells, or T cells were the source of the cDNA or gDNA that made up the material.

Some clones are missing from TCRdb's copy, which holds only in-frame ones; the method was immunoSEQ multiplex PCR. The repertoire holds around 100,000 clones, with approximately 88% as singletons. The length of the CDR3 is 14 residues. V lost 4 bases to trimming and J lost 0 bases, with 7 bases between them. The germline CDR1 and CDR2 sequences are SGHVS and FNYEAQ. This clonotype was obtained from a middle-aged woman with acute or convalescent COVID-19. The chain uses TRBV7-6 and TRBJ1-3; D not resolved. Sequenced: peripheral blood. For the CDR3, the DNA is TGTGCCAGCAGCTCCTCGGGCTCTGGAAACACCATATATTTT. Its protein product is CASSSSGSGNTIYF.